This T cell receptor beta chain derives from a study of post-analysis software for immune sequencing data. The TCR beta cDNA libraries carried unique molecular identifiers. When roughly 0.85 to 11 million T cells were used, they gave hundreds of thousands of cDNA molecules. TCRdb redid the calling of the PCR reads with MiXCR, one entry per CDR3 protein. Of about 200,000 distinct CDR3 sequences listed, 25% to 35% are singletons. A note on this clonotype: Its matching antigen is unknown.

The study's findings and limits: In patients, TRBV5-6, TRBV5-1 and TRBV20-1 belonged to five or six TRBV segments found more frequently than in controls.

This CDR3 has 14 residues. V was cut by 6 bases and J by 5 bases, with 19 bases left in between. The germline V gene has CDR1 DFQATT and CDR2 SNEGSKA (reference sequence). This chain connects TRBV20-1 to TRBJ1-1, with TRBD1 as a possible D gene (6 bases). This clonotype was obtained from a girl aged 2 to 17 with multiple sclerosis. Material: blood. The CDR3 protein is CSADRRDMITEAFF. The CDR3 region has the DNA TGCAGTGCGGATCGCCGGGACATGATTACTGAAGCTTTCTTT.